This T cell receptor beta chain was captured in a study of T-cell reconstitution after alpha-beta-depleted transplantation in children (TCRdb year 2016). As for the study more broadly: Using TCR repertoire profiling, the study quantitatively followed how T-cell immune reconstitution unfolded in children after TCRalphabeta/CD19-depleted allogeneic hematopoietic cell transplantation.

Comments on this clonotype: What antigen it recognizes has not been identified. No much larger clonotype is one base removed from it; base qualities were not supplied.

The library was generated by PCR. Sequencing was carried out with an Illumina HiSeq 2500. TCR library preparation used molecular barcoding, with unique molecular identifiers applied to normalize quantification of the TCRbeta repertoire. The public reads were quality trimmed at Q25 with fastp and then assembled into clones with MiXCR by TCRdb, keeping productive beta chains. When rows share a CDR3 protein, they turn into one entry using the most common DNA and genes. In all, the sample holds about 610,000 distinct CDR3 sequences, and roughly 10% of those were seen once. In total, the top ten clones hold 4% to 5% of the sample. There are 17 amino acids in the CDR3, from cysteine to phenylalanine inclusive. The kept DNA is CDR3 alone, 51 bases in frame from the first base. Germline trimming amounts to 6 bases on V and 4 bases on J, with 15 as the count of junction bases outside the gene matches. CDR1 and CDR2 are drawn from the germline V gene (reference sequence): DFQATT, SNEGSKA.

Rearrangement joined TRBV20-1 to TRBJ2-5; 12 bases in between match TRBD2. The receptor comes from a human donor who donated a stem cell graft to a child with acute myeloid leukemia. The starting material was PBMCs from the stem cell graft donor, obtained from the stem cell graft. The CDR3 loop reads CSAPEGLAGGRGETQYF. The DNA reads as follows: TGCAGTGCCCCGGAGGGACTAGCGGGTGGAAGGGGAGAGACCCAGTACTTC.